The present T cell receptor beta chain was sequenced within a study of blood T cell repertoires in COVID-19. Study-level background: The United States, Italy and Spain were the sources of the acute and convalescent COVID-19 samples.

The germline V gene encodes CDR1 MNHEY and CDR2 SVGAGI. V lost 6 bases and J lost 0, with 6 bases in between. There are 13 residues in the CDR3. Produced via immunoSEQ multiplex PCR; TCRdb's table is partial and in-frame only. The sample contains 150,000 to 200,000 clones, under 90% of which appear only once. The J gene is TRBJ1-5, the V gene TRBV6-5; D not resolved. The sample comprised peripheral blood. This TCR derives from a woman aged 70 to 79 with COVID-19, enrolled during active disease. This chain's CDR3 is CASSRDSNQPQHF. The CDR3 coding sequence is TGTGCCAGCAGCCGAGATAGCAATCAGCCCCAGCATTTT.